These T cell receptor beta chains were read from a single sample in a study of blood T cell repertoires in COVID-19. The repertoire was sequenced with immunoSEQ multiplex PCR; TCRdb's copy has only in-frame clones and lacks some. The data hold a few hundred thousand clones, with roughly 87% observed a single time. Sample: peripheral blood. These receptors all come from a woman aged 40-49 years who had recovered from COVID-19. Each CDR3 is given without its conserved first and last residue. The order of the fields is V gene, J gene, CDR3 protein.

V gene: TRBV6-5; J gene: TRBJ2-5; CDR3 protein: ASRSGMGKTQY
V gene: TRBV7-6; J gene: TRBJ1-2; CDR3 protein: ASSSGQGEGYT
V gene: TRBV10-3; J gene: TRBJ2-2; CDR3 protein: AATQGSDTGELF
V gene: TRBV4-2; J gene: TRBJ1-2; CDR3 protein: ASSRGGGPGDGYT
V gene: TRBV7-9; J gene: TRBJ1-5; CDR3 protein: ASSLEAGENQPQH
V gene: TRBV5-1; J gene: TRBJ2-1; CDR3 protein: ASSFGGINNEQF
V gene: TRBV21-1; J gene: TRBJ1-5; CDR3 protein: ASRDRVVSNQPQH
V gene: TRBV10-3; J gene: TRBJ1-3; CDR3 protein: AIGSRNSSGNTIY
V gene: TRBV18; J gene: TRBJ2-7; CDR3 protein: ASSKRQDPGEQY
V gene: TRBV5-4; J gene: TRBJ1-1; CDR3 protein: ASSPVTDVRQEAF
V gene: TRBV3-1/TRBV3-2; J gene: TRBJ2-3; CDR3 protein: ASSQGVGSTDTQY
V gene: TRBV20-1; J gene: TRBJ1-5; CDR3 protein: SASQGTIQPQH
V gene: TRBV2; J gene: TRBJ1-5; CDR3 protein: ASSRDSNQPQH
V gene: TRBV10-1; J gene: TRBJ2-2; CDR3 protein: ASSPGVGGELF
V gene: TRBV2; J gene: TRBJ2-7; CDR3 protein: ASSELKPPFSYEQY
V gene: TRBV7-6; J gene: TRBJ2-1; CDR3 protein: ASSLALPGGSYNEQF
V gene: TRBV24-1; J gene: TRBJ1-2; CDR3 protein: ATSDPRGNYGYT
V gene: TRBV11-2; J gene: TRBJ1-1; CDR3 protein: ASTADRGKTEAF
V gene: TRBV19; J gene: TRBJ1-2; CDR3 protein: ASSLIQGPYGYT
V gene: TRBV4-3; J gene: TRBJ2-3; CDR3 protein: ASSWTSGTDTQY
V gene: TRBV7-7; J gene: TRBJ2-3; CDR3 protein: ASSLGGTSTDTQY
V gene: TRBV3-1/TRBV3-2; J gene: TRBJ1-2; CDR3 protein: ASSQVGKPWGYT
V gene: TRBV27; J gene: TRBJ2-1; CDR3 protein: ASSLRLAGGLNEQF
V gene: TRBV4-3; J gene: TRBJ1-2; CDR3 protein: ASSQGPQVRYGYT
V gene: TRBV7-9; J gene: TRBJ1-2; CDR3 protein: ASSLEQGHFYGYT
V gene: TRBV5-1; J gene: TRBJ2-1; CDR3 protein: ASSLVGVQRHEQF
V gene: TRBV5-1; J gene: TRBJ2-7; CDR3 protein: ASSLGLAGGPYEQY